The present TCR beta chain was sequenced within a study of Ad26.COV2.S vaccination and SARS-CoV-2 variants. Study outcomes and limitations: The TCR-based breadth and depth measures might underestimate overall T cell responses. Reported post-vaccination CD8+ and CD4+ T cell responses to spike showed substantial breadth. Vaccine and placebo groups showed comparable non-spike TCR breadth. Vaccine recipients posted higher spike-specific TCR breadth than their placebo counterparts.

About this clone itself: Its antigen is as yet unknown.

CDR1 and CDR2 (germline): SGHAT, FQDESV (reference sequence). The CDR3 is made up of 16 amino acids. The V end lost 3 bases, the J end lost 2 bases, and 17 bases lay between the germline ends. Clones were sequenced by immunoSEQ multiplex PCR, and TCRdb holds only the in-frame ones, with some missing. The table lists about 350,000 clones, 92% of them singletons, with about 3.9% in the top ten. The receptor comes from a human donor who had recovered from COVID-19. This chain links TRBV11-1 with TRBJ2-7, with D tentatively TRBD1 (6 bases). Specimen: peripheral blood, collected after recovery from COVID-19. The CDR3 here is CASSFGPVGQTYEQYF. The CDR3 bases are TGTGCCAGCAGCTTCGGCCCCGTCGGACAGACCTACGAGCAGTACTTC.